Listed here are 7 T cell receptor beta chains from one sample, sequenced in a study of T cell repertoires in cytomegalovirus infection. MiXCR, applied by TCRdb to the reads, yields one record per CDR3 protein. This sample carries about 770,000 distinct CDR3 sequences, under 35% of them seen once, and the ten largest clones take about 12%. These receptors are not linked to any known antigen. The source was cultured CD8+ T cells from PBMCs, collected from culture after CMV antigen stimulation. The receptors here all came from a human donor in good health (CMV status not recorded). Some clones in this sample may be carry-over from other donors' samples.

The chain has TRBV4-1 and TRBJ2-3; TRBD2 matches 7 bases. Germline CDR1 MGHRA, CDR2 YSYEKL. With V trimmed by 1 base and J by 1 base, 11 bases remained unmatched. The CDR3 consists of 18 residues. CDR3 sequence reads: CASSQGPRLADGTDTQYF. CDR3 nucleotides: TGCGCCAGCAGCCAAGGACCCCGACTAGCCGATGGCACAGATACGCAGTATTTT.

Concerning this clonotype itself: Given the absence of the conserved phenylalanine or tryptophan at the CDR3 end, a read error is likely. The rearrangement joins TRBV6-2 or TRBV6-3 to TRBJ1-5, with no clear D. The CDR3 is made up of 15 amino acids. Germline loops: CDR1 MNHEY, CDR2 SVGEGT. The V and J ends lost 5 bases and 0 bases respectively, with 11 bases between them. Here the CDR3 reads CASSLLGVSNQPQHL. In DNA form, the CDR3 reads TGTGCCAGCAGTCTACTCGGGGTTAGCAATCAGCCCCAGCATTTG.

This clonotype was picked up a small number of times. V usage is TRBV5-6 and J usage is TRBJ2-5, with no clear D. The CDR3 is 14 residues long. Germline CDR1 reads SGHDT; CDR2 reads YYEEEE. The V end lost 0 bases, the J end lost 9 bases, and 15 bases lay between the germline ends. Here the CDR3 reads CASSLGRPQIPQYF. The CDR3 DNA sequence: TGTGCCAGCAGCTTGGGGCGACCCCAGATACCCCAGTACTTC. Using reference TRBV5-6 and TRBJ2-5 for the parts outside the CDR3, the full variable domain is DAGVTQSPTHLIKTRGQQVTLRCSPKSGHDTVSWYQQALGQGPQFIFQYYEEEERQRGNFPDRFSGHQFPNYSSELNVNALLLGDSALYLCASSLGRPQIPQYFGPGTRLLVL.

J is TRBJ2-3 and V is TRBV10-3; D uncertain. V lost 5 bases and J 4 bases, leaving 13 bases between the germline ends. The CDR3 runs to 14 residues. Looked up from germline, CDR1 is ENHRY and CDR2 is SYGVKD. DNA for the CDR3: TGTGCCATCAGTCCTCGTGGCGGCCCAGATACGCAGTATTTT. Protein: CAISPRGGPDTQYF.

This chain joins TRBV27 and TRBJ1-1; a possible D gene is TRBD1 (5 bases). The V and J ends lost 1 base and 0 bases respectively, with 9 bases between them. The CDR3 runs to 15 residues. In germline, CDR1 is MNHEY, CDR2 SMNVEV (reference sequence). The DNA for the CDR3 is TGTGCCAGCAGTTTATTGGGGGGACTGAACACTGAAGCTTTCTTT. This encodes CASSLLGGLNTEAFF.

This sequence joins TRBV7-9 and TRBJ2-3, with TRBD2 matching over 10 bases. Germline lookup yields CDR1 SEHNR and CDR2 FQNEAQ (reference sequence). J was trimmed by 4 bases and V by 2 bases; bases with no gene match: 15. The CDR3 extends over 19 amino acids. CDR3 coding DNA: TGTGCCAGCAGCTTAACATACGGAGCGGGGGGGCCGTTTTCAGATACGCAGTATTTT. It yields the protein CASSLTYGAGGPFSDTQYF.

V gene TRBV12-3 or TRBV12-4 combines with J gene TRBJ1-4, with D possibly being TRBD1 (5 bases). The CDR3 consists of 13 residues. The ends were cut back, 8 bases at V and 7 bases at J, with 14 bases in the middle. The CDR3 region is CASALGVFEKLFF. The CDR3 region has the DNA TGTGCCAGCGCCCTGGGGGTATTTGAAAAACTGTTTTTT.